Shown below are 30 T cell receptor beta chains from a single sample sequenced in a study of cytomegalovirus exposure and HLA in healthy donors. PCR was performed using 60 Vbeta and 13 Jbeta primers. Assay: immunoSEQ multiplex PCR; the TCRdb copy retains only in-frame clones and omits some. Found here are around 94,000 clones, approximately 82% of them singletons; the top ten hold 2.5% to 3%. The material sequenced was PBMCs. All receptors come from a man aged 40-49 years in good health and CMV-seronegative.

J is TRBJ2-1 and V is TRBV14; 13 bases are shared with TRBD2. V shed 5 bases and J 15 bases; nucleotides not matched to a gene: 7. CDR1 is SGHDN, CDR2 FVKESK, per germline. This CDR3 is 13 amino acids long. The CDR3: CASSSRLAGGRFF. As DNA, the CDR3 is TGTGCCAGCAGCTCACGACTAGCGGGGGGCCGGTTCTTC.

This chain connects TRBV10-3 to TRBJ2-3; a weak D match, TRBD2 (5 bases). Germline CDR1 and CDR2: ENHRY and SYGVKD. Trimming took 4 bases from V and 8 from J, leaving 16 bases between them. The CDR3 is made up of 14 amino acids. The CDR3 sequence is CAISADAAGGTQYF. The CDR3 region has the DNA TGTGCCATCAGTGCGGACGCTGCGGGCGGTACGCAGTATTTT.

The chain uses TRBV18 and TRBJ2-3; a weak D match, TRBD1 (6 bases). In germline, CDR1 is KGHSH, CDR2 LQKENI. This CDR3 contains 15 residues. V was shortened by 8 bases and J by 0 bases, with 15 bases between the two germline ends. CDR3 loop: CASRRTVPSTDTQYF. The CDR3 DNA reads TGTGCCAGCCGAAGGACAGTTCCTAGCACAGATACGCAGTATTTT.

This clone occurred once. The chain is built from TRBV19 and TRBJ1-2, with 8 bases lining up with TRBD1. The CDR3 is 13 residues long. With V trimmed by 4 bases and J by 7 bases, 5 bases remained unmatched. CDR1 is LNHDA and CDR2 is SQIVND in the germline V gene (reference sequence). As DNA, the CDR3 is TGTGCCAGTAGTAGATCGCAGGGGGCTGGCTACACCTTC. Translated: CASSRSQGAGYTF.

The gene calls are TRBV5-1 and TRBJ2-7; 11 bases line up with TRBD1. The CDR3 is 15 residues long. Germline V lookup: CDR1 SGHRS, CDR2 YFSETQ. V trimming: 0 bases; J trimming: 6 bases; junction bases outside the gene matches: 5. The CDR3 nucleotides read TGCGCCAGCAGCTTGGCAGGACAGGGGGCGGGCGAGCAGTACTTC. Its protein product is CASSLAGQGAGEQYF.

The rearrangement joins TRBV19 to TRBJ1-5, with unresolved D. From germline, CDR1 is LNHDA and CDR2 SQIVND (reference sequence). This CDR3 contains 13 residues. The V and J ends lost 4 bases and 0 bases respectively, with 4 bases between them. CDR3 amino acids: CASSTVSNQPQHF. The CDR3 DNA sequence: TGTGCCAGTAGTACGGTTAGCAATCAGCCCCAGCATTTT.

This rearrangement joins TRBV29-1 to TRBJ2-5, with TRBD2 identical over 7 bases. CDR3 size: 14 residues. Germline V lookup: CDR1 SQVTM, CDR2 ANQGSEA. The V gene end was trimmed by 5 bases and the J gene end by 2 bases; junction bases not matched to a gene: 8. The CDR3 reads CSVRPGGLQETQYF. The CDR3 DNA is TGCAGCGTTCGCCCGGGGGGTTTGCAAGAGACCCAGTACTTC.

The genes are TRBV7-2 and TRBJ1-1; no clear D. Germline V lookup: CDR1 SGHTA, CDR2 FQGNSA. This CDR3 contains 12 residues. The V end was cut by 4 bases, the J end by 4 bases, with 7 bases between. In nucleotides, the CDR3 is TGTGCCAGCAGCTGGGGAGGCACTGAAGCTTTCTTT. Translated: CASSWGGTEAFF. Together with reference TRBV7-2 and TRBJ1-1, the CDR3 gives the full variable domain: GAGVSQSPSNKVTEKGKDVELRCDPISGHTALYWYRQSLGQGLEFLIYFQGNSAPDKSGLPSDRFSAERTGGSVSTLTIQRTQQEDSAVYLCASSWGGTEAFFGQGTRLTVV.

This rearrangement joins TRBV12-5 to TRBJ1-4, with 11 positions matching TRBD1. After removal of 1 base from V and 7 bases from J, the junction contained 8 bases not matched to a gene. The germline gives CDR1 LGHNT, CDR2 FRNRAP. The CDR3 totals 17 residues. Written as DNA, the CDR3 is TGTGCTAGTGGTTTGGGGACAGGGGGCGCAGGAGGTGAAAAACTGTTTTTT. Its protein product is CASGLGTGGAGGEKLFF. Full variable domain (remainder filled in from reference TRBV12-5 and TRBJ1-4): DARVTQTPRHKVTEMGQEVTMRCQPILGHNTVFWYRQTMMQGLELLAYFRNRAPLDDSGMPKDRFSAEMPDATLATLKIQPSEPRDSAVYFCASGLGTGGAGGEKLFFGSGTQLSVL.

In its sample, this clone was seen once. At the DNA level, this CDR3 is encoded by other sequences in the same sample as well. J is TRBJ1-1 and V is TRBV4-1, with D unclear. The germline gives CDR1 MGHRA, CDR2 YSYEKL. The CDR3 is 14 residues long. Trimming cost V 5 bases and J 1 base, with 11 bases left between them. The DNA of the CDR3 is TGCGCCAGCAGCACCAACTCAGGGAACACTGAAGCTTTCTTT. Translation: CASSTNSGNTEAFF.

The chain couples TRBV19 to TRBJ2-2; a weak D match, TRBD1 (5 bases). Germline V gene lookup returns CDR1 LNHDA and CDR2 SQIVND (reference sequence). V was pared by 3 bases and J by 1 base, with 9 bases between. This CDR3 is built from 15 residues. CDR3 DNA sequence: TGTGCCAGTAGTATGGGGCAGAGGAACACCGGGGAGCTGTTTTTT. Its translation is CASSMGQRNTGELFF.

This clone appeared a single time. The rearrangement joins TRBV19 to TRBJ2-7, with D possibly TRBD1 on 7 matching bases. This CDR3 spans 13 amino acids. Between the trimmed V and J ends, which lost 9 bases and 5 bases, there was a span of 17 bases. Germline lookup yields CDR1 LNHDA and CDR2 SQIVND (reference sequence). CDR3 sequence (DNA): TGTGCCAGCCGGCAGGGGGGCCTGGACGAGCAGTACTTC. This sequence encodes CASRQGGLDEQYF.

The chain joins TRBV5-1 to TRBJ2-1; D may be TRBD2 (6 bases). V was trimmed by 0 bases and J by 7 bases, leaving 14 bases between them. Germline V lookup: CDR1 SGHRS, CDR2 YFSETQ. The CDR3 sequence is 15 residues long. The CDR3 DNA is TGCGCCAGCAGCTTGGCCCGGCGGACTATGAATGAGCAGTTCTTC. This codes for CASSLARRTMNEQFF.

Here the CDR3 DNA reads TGTGCCAGCAGTTTATATAGCGGGGGGCGTGGGACCCAGTACTTC. Translation: CASSLYSGGRGTQYF. This sequence joins TRBV27 and TRBJ2-5; 10 nucleotides align to TRBD2. Looked up from germline, CDR1 is MNHEY and CDR2 is SMNVEV (reference sequence). The CDR3 length is 15 residues. The ends lost 1 base at V and 7 bases at J; junction bases unmatched: 6.

CDR3 sequence (DNA): TGTGCCAGCAGTGAATTGTGGGACAGCTGGGGCTACACCTTC. It is translated as CASSELWDSWGYTF. J is TRBJ1-2 and V is TRBV6-1, with 7 bases fitting TRBD1. V shed 2 bases and J 8 bases; nucleotides not matched to a gene: 8. The germline V gene has CDR1 MNHNS and CDR2 SASEGT. The CDR3 contains 14 residues.

This rearrangement joins TRBV5-1 to TRBJ1-4; 7 bases fit TRBD1. The CDR3 has 18 amino acids. With 2 bases clipped from V and 0 bases from J, the junction kept 10 bases outside the gene matches. Germline-derived CDR1 and CDR2 are SGHRS and YFSETQ. The DNA of the CDR3 is TGCGCCAGCAGCTTTGGGACAGTGAGGAGAACAACTAATGAAAAACTGTTTTTT. Protein sequence: CASSFGTVRRTTNEKLFF.

The chain links TRBV5-1 to TRBJ2-3, with 10 positions matching TRBD1. The germline CDR1 and CDR2 sequences are SGHRS and YFSETQ. J lost 3 bases, V lost 2 bases, and 6 bases had no gene match. The CDR3 contains 16 residues. The CDR3 coding sequence is TGCGCCAGCAGCTTCGGGACAGGGGTTGTGACAGATACGCAGTATTTT. Amino acids: CASSFGTGVVTDTQYF.

The chain is built from TRBV7-2 and TRBJ2-3; 8 bases map to TRBD2. The CDR3 consists of 16 residues. Germline V lookup: CDR1 SGHTA, CDR2 FQGNSA. V gave up 4 bases and J gave up 0 bases; unmatched junction bases: 6. This chain's CDR3 is CASSSPLAVSTDTQYF. CDR3 in DNA: TGTGCCAGCAGCTCCCCACTAGCGGTTAGCACAGATACGCAGTATTTT.

The chain links TRBV29-1 to TRBJ1-1; maybe TRBD1 (5 bases). The V end was cut by 6 bases, the J end by 4 bases, with 15 bases between. Per germline, CDR1 SQVTM and CDR2 ANQGSEA. This CDR3 is built from 13 residues. The CDR3: CSVADSFATEAFF. The CDR3 bases are TGCAGCGTGGCCGACAGTTTTGCCACTGAAGCTTTCTTT.

The genes are TRBV9 and TRBJ1-4; no definite D call. The V end was cut by 4 bases, the J end by 4 bases, with 14 bases between. CDR1 and CDR2 from the germline V gene are SGDLS and YYNGEE. The CDR3 contains 15 residues. The CDR3 region has the DNA TGTGCCAGCAGCCCGAGGGAAACGATTAATGAAAAACTGTTTTTT. It is translated as CASSPRETINEKLFF.

This rearrangement joins TRBV30 to TRBJ2-7; D unresolved. V was cut by 8 bases and J by 3 bases, with 17 bases left in between. The CDR3 has 13 amino acids. The germline gives CDR1 GTSNPN, CDR2 SVGIG (reference sequence). The CDR3 coding sequence is TGTGCCCGATCTACCGGGTTGAACTACGAGCAGTACTTC. This gives the protein CARSTGLNYEQYF.

This chain connects TRBV19 to TRBJ1-2, with D possibly matching TRBD1 (6 bases). The CDR3 runs 16 residues. Trimming took off 5 bases at V and 2 bases at J, with 18 bases between the two ends. Germline CDR1 is LNHDA and CDR2 is SQIVND (reference sequence). CDR3 DNA sequence: TGTGCCAGTAGTCCCTTAGGACAGTTCGAGAACTATGGCTACACCTTC. Translating it yields CASSPLGQFENYGYTF.

The CDR3 DNA is TGTGCCAGCAGCCCAAGGCCCTCCCGGGACAGGGGGCACCCCGGGGAGCTGTTTTTT. Amino acids: CASSPRPSRDRGHPGELFF. The gene calls are TRBV7-9 and TRBJ2-2; 12 nucleotides align to TRBD1. V lost 5 bases to trimming and J lost 6 bases; unmatched junction nucleotides: 16. Germline assignment: CDR1 SEHNR and CDR2 FQNEAQ (reference sequence). The CDR3 totals 19 residues.

The V gene is TRBV6-1, the J gene TRBJ1-2; possible D gene TRBD1, 5 bases. From germline, CDR1 is MNHNS and CDR2 SASEGT. Trimming cost V 0 bases and J 10 bases, with 12 bases left between them. The CDR3 covers 13 residues. The CDR3 region has the DNA TGTGCCAGCAGTGAAGCGGGAGGGGTCGTCTACACCTTC. Translating gives CASSEAGGVVYTF.

This chain joins TRBV7-3 and TRBJ1-1, with a tentative D call TRBD1 (6 bases). V was clipped by 5 bases and J by 1 base, with 8 bases between them. CDR1 and CDR2 (germline): SGHTA, FQGTGA. CDR3 length equals 13 residues. CDR3 sequence (DNA): TGTGCCAGCAGCGCGACAGGGAACACTGAAGCTTTCTTT. Translating it yields CASSATGNTEAFF.

This chain joins TRBV6-5 and TRBJ2-4; maybe TRBD1 (5 bases). This CDR3 region has 13 residues. The V gene lost 10 bases and the J gene lost 3 bases, with 13 bases spanning the gap. In germline, CDR1 is MNHEY, CDR2 SVGAGI. CDR3 sequence (DNA): TGTGCCACCGGCAGGGATGGCAAAAACATTCAGTACTTC. As protein: CATGRDGKNIQYF.

J is TRBJ2-5 and V is TRBV5-8; 7 bases are shared with TRBD2. Germline V gene lookup returns CDR1 SGHTS and CDR2 YDEGEE. With V trimmed by 2 bases and J by 0 bases, 1 base remained unmatched. CDR3 length equals 14 residues. Here the CDR3 reads CASSFGGYQETQYF. The DNA for the CDR3 is TGTGCCAGCAGCTTCGGGGGGTACCAAGAGACCCAGTACTTC.

This sequence joins TRBV7-2 and TRBJ1-4; 9 bases agree with TRBD1. Germline CDR1 is SGHTA and CDR2 is FQGNSA. The CDR3 totals 15 residues. V was clipped by 5 bases and J by 6 bases; unmatched bases: 7. CDR3 coding DNA: TGTGCCAGCAGCACGCCCGGGACAGGGTATGAAAAACTGTTTTTT. It specifies CASSTPGTGYEKLFF.

This clone was seen only a few times. J is TRBJ1-5 and V is TRBV27, with TRBD1 matching over 11 bases. After removal of 7 bases from V and 0 bases from J, the junction contained 8 bases not matched to a gene. The CDR3 spans 17 residues. The germline gives CDR1 MNHEY, CDR2 SMNVEV (reference sequence). CDR3 in amino acids: CASTWDRGGDSNQPQHF. The CDR3 nucleotides are TGTGCCAGCACCTGGGACAGGGGGGGGGATAGCAATCAGCCCCAGCATTTT.

This rearrangement joins TRBV2 to TRBJ1-1, with D perhaps TRBD1 (6 bases). This CDR3 region has 19 residues. Trimming cost V 0 bases and J 4 bases, with 24 bases left between them. From germline, CDR1 is SNHLY and CDR2 FYNNEI. CDR3 residues: CASSEALWGQNGEITEAFF. The CDR3 coding sequence is TGTGCCAGCAGTGAAGCGCTCTGGGGGCAAAATGGGGAGATCACTGAAGCTTTCTTT.